The T cell receptor beta chain described here comes from a study of T cell repertoires and HLA-DP antigens. Looking at the study overall: In vitro CD4+ alloreactivity was against HeLa-presented HLA-DP.

CD4+ T cells, purified by negative selection, averaged roughly 98% purity. CD4+ T cells were isolated untouched, 95% to 98% pure. Trimming shortened V by 1 base and J by 0 bases, and 19 bases separated the two germline ends. The CDR3 consists of 19 residues. The germline gives CDR1 SGHTA, CDR2 FQGNSA. Method: immunoSEQ multiplex PCR; TCRdb's copy keeps in-frame clones and lacks some. Of roughly 110,000 clones detected, more than 85% appear once; the ten largest clones hold 0.25% to 0.3%. This clone was recorded a few times. Its antigen is unidentified. Study-wide points: Antigen presentation used HeLa cells, with total CD4+ cells responding.

The sample consisted of CD4+ T cells from PBMCs. J is TRBJ2-1 and V is TRBV7-2; tentative D call: TRBD2 (5 bases). This TCR was recovered from a woman between 18 and 29 years old in good health and CMV-seronegative. The CDR3 protein is CASSLDGSWRVSSYNEQFF. The DNA of the CDR3 is TGTGCCAGCAGCTTAGACGGTTCCTGGCGGGTGAGCTCCTACAATGAGCAGTTCTTC.